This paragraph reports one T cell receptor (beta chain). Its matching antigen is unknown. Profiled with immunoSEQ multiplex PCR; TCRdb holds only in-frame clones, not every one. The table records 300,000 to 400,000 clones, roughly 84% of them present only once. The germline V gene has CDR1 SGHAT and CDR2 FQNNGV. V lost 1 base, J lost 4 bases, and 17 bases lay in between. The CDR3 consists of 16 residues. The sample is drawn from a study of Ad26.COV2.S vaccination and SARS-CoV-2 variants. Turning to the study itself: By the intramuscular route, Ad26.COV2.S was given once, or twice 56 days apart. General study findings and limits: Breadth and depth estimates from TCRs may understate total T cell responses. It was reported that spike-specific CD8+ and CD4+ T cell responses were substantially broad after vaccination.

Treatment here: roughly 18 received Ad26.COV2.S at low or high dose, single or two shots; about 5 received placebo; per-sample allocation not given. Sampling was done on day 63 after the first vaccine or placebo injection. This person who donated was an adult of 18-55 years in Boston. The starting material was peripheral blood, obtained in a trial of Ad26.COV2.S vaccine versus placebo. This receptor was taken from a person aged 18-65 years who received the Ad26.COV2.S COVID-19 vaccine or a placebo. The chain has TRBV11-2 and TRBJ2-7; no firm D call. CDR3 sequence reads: CASSLGVFVAGYEQYF. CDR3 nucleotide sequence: TGTGCCAGCAGCTTAGGCGTTTTTGTTGCCGGATACGAGCAGTACTTC.